This T cell receptor beta chain was sequenced during a study of blood T cells in healthy people across ages. Study-wide results and limits: Calculation of diversity from one million T cells yielded estimates considered to be underestimates.

This CDR3 is built from 15 residues. Germline CDR1 is LGHNA and CDR2 is YSLEER. V lost 5 bases to trimming and J lost 9 bases, with 23 bases between them. Combining a sample-barcoded 5' primer with a J-beta primer mix, a second PCR ran for roughly 7 to 12 cycles. TCRdb analysed the 5' RACE reads with MiXCR anew, one entry per CDR3 protein. The sample has approximately 690,000 distinct CDR3 sequences; approximately 40% are singletons. A note on this clonotype: Its antigen is not known.

The clonotype was recovered from a man older than 75 in good health. The genes are TRBV4-3 and TRBJ2-7; D might be TRBD1 or TRBD2, each matching 5 bases. The sequencing sample was made of blood. CDR3 region: CASSEQEAVLCGQYF. The CDR3 DNA is TGCGCCAGCAGCGAACAGGAAGCGGTGTTGTGCGGGCAGTACTTC.